The rows below give T cell receptor beta chains drawn from one sample of a study of cytomegalovirus exposure and HLA in healthy donors. Sequenced by immunoSEQ multiplex PCR; TCRdb stores in-frame clones only, minus some. The sample records about 150,000 clones, under 85% being singletons. Input material: PBMCs. The receptors here all came from a man younger than 35 in good health and CMV-seronegative. CDR3s leave out the opening cysteine and the closing phenylalanine or tryptophan. A D gene is named only where the DNA matches it firmly.

V gene,J gene,D gene,CDR3 protein
TRBV19,TRBJ2-3,NA,ASTTDRNTDTQY
TRBV10-3,TRBJ2-7,TRBD2,AISDPPAGGTYEQY
TRBV7-8,TRBJ2-5,NA,ASSLGSSGQETQY
TRBV7-6,TRBJ1-1,NA,ASSLAPRNTEAF
TRBV6-5,TRBJ1-2,TRBD1,ASRIPGQGNYGYT
TRBV15,TRBJ2-7,NA,ATSRGGGPPYEQY
TRBV28,TRBJ1-6,NA,ASTGGVYNSPLH
TRBV30,TRBJ1-1,NA,AWTRISNTEAF
TRBV11-2,TRBJ2-6,NA,ASSLPVGANVLT
TRBV5-1,TRBJ1-1,NA,ASSLGPTGTEAF
TRBV5-1,TRBJ1-6,NA,ASSLESVNNSPLH
TRBV4-2,TRBJ1-4,TRBD1,ASSQGTGINEKLF
TRBV4-3,TRBJ2-7,NA,ASSQGTALSPPYEQY
TRBV2,TRBJ2-1,TRBD2,ASTMSGGAHNEQF
TRBV9,TRBJ1-5,NA,ASSPGRGSENQPQH
TRBV2,TRBJ1-6,NA,ASSRMGGNDSPLH
TRBV6-5,TRBJ1-1,NA,ASSYSWLLNTEAF
TRBV6-1,TRBJ2-5,TRBD2,ASSEELSSGGLLWETQY
TRBV4-1,TRBJ1-1,TRBD1,ASSQEPTGAEAF
TRBV7-9,TRBJ2-1,TRBD2,ASSPAGGYLDNEQF
TRBV6-5,TRBJ1-2,NA,ASRTGDWGYGYT
TRBV4-3,TRBJ1-4,NA,ASSRRTRGEKLF
TRBV11-2,TRBJ2-2,NA,ASSLVRVPGELF
TRBV6-5,TRBJ2-1,TRBD1,ASSWGTGDNEQF
TRBV10-1,TRBJ2-2,NA,ASSLVTPSTGELF
TRBV10-3,TRBJ1-5,TRBD1,AITDDRENQPQH
TRBV7-2,TRBJ2-1,TRBD2,ASNGQVASGGYSYNEQF
TRBV28,TRBJ1-2,NA,ASSLSGVGYGYT
TRBV5-1,TRBJ2-6,TRBD1,ASSLRQGEASGANGLT
TRBV11-2,TRBJ2-3,TRBD1,ASSLAGTGFDTQY
TRBV5-1,TRBJ1-4,NA,ASSAETGTLGKLF
TRBV5-1,TRBJ1-2,TRBD1,ASSLGLDRDYGYT
TRBV6-5,TRBJ1-4,TRBD1,ASRRDSNEKLF
TRBV15,TRBJ1-1,NA,ATSRMRTSRGTEAF
TRBV7-8,TRBJ2-2,NA,ASSVRYRGNTGELF
TRBV2,TRBJ1-5,NA,ASLRELNSNQPQH
TRBV6-5,TRBJ2-5,TRBD2,ASSSRGLAGGGTQY
TRBV5-1,TRBJ2-3,NA,ASRGLLTDTQY
TRBV21-1,TRBJ2-3,NA,ASSKEATGGTDTQY
TRBV28,TRBJ1-2,TRBD1,ASSSGQGAGGYT
TRBV2,TRBJ1-5,NA,ASSGPLSLNQPQH
TRBV4-2,TRBJ2-4,NA,ASSQGLHLAKNSQY
TRBV18,TRBJ2-7,NA,ASSGQGYEQY
TRBV15,TRBJ2-2,NA,ATSRPAASVGELF
TRBV5-1,TRBJ1-1,NA,ASSLNSAEAF
TRBV28,TRBJ2-2,TRBD1,ASSSQGAGTGELF
TRBV5-6,TRBJ1-1,NA,ASSLREAPNTEAF
TRBV25-1,TRBJ2-2,TRBD2,ASSPIAGGRTGELF
TRBV13,TRBJ1-6,NA,ASSRGSSPLH
TRBV4-1,TRBJ1-6,NA,ASSQGIGRWVSPLH
TRBV6-6,TRBJ2-3,NA,ASSSNTQY
TRBV5-8,TRBJ1-5,NA,ASSLRGYSNQPQH
TRBV2,TRBJ2-5,TRBD1,ASSEPAGGRETQY
TRBV29-1,TRBJ1-1,NA,SAGRQANTEAF